These 14 T cell receptor beta chains were sequenced from one sample in a study of blood T cells in healthy people across ages. For the second PCR, which ran for about 7 to 11 cycles, a sample-barcoded 5' primer and a J-beta primer mix were used. TCRdb used MiXCR to reprocess the 5' RACE reads, holding one entry per CDR3 protein. The sample has roughly 800,000 distinct CDR3 sequences, 40% to 65% seen once. The sample was blood. The receptor set was obtained from a man older than 75 in good health.

This clonotype came up a few times. The chain recombines TRBV7-9 with TRBJ1-2; a possible D gene is TRBD1 (5 bases). Per the germline V gene, CDR1 is SEHNR and CDR2 is FQNEAQ (reference sequence). V lost 4 bases to trimming and J lost 8 bases, with 23 bases between them. This CDR3 is built from 16 residues. In nucleotides, the CDR3 is TGTGCCAGCAGCTCCCCGGCCTTGACAGTGGGGCACGGCTACACCTTC. Translating gives CASSSPALTVGHGYTF.

The V and J genes are TRBV6-1 and TRBJ1-3; D may be TRBD1 (5 bases). V lost 9 bases to trimming and J lost 3 bases, with 12 bases between them. The CDR3 has 13 amino acids. In germline, CDR1 is MNHNS, CDR2 SASEGT. The CDR3 is CASDQGFGNTIYF. The CDR3 coding sequence is TGTGCCAGTGACCAGGGTTTTGGAAACACCATATATTTT.

This clonotype was seen a few times. The V and J genes are TRBV13 and TRBJ2-5; D unresolved. The CDR3 is made up of 13 amino acids. V lost 10 bases to trimming and J lost 2 bases, with 14 bases between them. Germline V CDR1 and CDR2: PRHDT, FYEKMQ (reference sequence). Here the CDR3 reads CATRVTAQETQYF. The CDR3 DNA follows: TGTGCCACCCGGGTGACTGCGCAAGAGACCCAGTACTTC.

This clonotype was picked up many times. The chain carries TRBV21-1 and TRBJ2-1; the tabulated D call, TRBD1, remains unverified against the DNA. TRBV21-1 is a known pseudogene. The CDR3 covers 14 residues. The CDR3 DNA reads as TGTGCCAGCACCCCGGGACAGGGGGTTAATGAGCAGTTCTTC. This translates into CASTPGQGVNEQFF.

This clonotype has more than one count but fewer than ten. The gene calls are TRBV5-1 and TRBJ2-3; TRBD1 aligns across 9 bases. The CDR3 consists of 17 residues. Germline V CDR1 and CDR2: SGHRS, YFSETQ. The J segment lost 14 bases and the V segment lost 3 bases, leaving 22 bases of the junction unmatched. As DNA, the CDR3 is TGCGCCAGCAGCTGGAGGGACAGGGAAAATATCCACAGATACGCGTATTTT. Amino acids: CASSWRDRENIHRYAYF.

The chain links TRBV6-4 to TRBJ2-1, with a tentative D call TRBD1 (6 bases). Per the germline V gene, CDR1 is MRHNA and CDR2 is SNTAGT. CDR3 length: 15 residues. Trimming stripped 5 bases from V and 4 bases from J, with 15 bases between. For the CDR3, the DNA is TGTGCCAGCAGTCCCGGGACATTCAGATACAATGAGCAGTTCTTC. Translated, it gives CASSPGTFRYNEQFF.

The table lists this clonotype with a few counts. V gene TRBV27 combines with J gene TRBJ2-1; D ambiguous. CDR1 is MNHEY and CDR2 is SMNVEV in the germline V gene (reference sequence). The germline V and J ends were trimmed by 11 bases and 4 bases, with 18 bases remaining between them. The CDR3 runs 14 residues. CDR3 DNA: TGTGCCGCTCGTGGTATAGGTCCGTACAATGAGCAGTTCTTC. As protein: CAARGIGPYNEQFF.

CDR3 loop: CSARDLVGSYEQYF. The CDR3 region has the DNA TGCAGTGCTAGAGATCTGGTCGGCTCCTACGAGCAGTACTTC. The genes are TRBV20-1 and TRBJ2-7, with unresolved D. CDR1 is DFQATT, CDR2 SNEGSKA, per germline (reference sequence). This CDR3 has 14 amino acids. The ends were cut back, 0 bases at V and 0 bases at J, with 9 bases in the middle.

This clonotype was counted between two and nine times. J is TRBJ1-4 and V is TRBV20-1; maybe TRBD1 (6 bases). CDR1 and CDR2 from the germline V gene are DFQATT and SNEGSKA (reference sequence). Trimming removed 4 bases from V and 5 bases from J, with 14 bases in between. This CDR3 spans 14 amino acids. As DNA, the CDR3 is TGCAGTGCTATAATAGGGGGGATGAATGAAAAACTGTTTTTT. It is translated as CSAIIGGMNEKLFF.

The chain employs TRBV20-1 and TRBJ1-5; no definite D call. Trimming removed 0 bases at V and 0 bases at J, with 9 bases between. This CDR3 spans 15 amino acids. Germline V CDR1 and CDR2: DFQATT, SNEGSKA (reference sequence). The CDR3 reads CSAREMGYSNQPQHF. DNA for the CDR3: TGCAGTGCTAGAGAGATGGGTTATAGCAATCAGCCCCAGCATTTT.

The chain links TRBV6-2 or TRBV6-3 to TRBJ2-3; TRBD2 aligns across 8 bases. CDR1 and CDR2 (germline): MNHEY, SVGEGT. The V gene end was trimmed by 5 bases and the J gene end by 4 bases; junction bases not matched to a gene: 11. This CDR3 region has 16 residues. The DNA for the CDR3 is TGTGCCAGCAGTCGTCGACTAGCGATCAACCCAGATACGCAGTATTTT. Translated, it gives CASSRRLAINPDTQYF.

Only a few counts were recorded for this clonotype. V gene TRBV29-1 combines with J gene TRBJ1-1, with TRBD1 matching over 8 bases. V trimming: 7 bases; J trimming: 5 bases; junction bases outside the gene matches: 6. Germline V gene lookup returns CDR1 SQVTM and CDR2 ANQGSEA. The CDR3 extends over 12 amino acids. CDR3 coding DNA: TGCAGCGCCTGGGACAGGCTGACTGAAGCTTTCTTT. The encoded protein is CSAWDRLTEAFF.

The gene calls are TRBV11-2 and TRBJ1-2, with 12 bases that match TRBD1. The CDR3 covers 18 residues. V lost 0 bases to trimming and J lost 2 bases; unmatched junction nucleotides: 7. Germline V gene lookup returns CDR1 SGHAT and CDR2 FQNNGV. CDR3 amino acids: CASSLEPGTGGSNYGYTF. The CDR3 DNA reads TGTGCCAGCAGCTTAGAACCCGGGACAGGGGGCTCCAACTATGGCTACACCTTC.

This clonotype was detected only a few times. The chain combines TRBV5-1 with TRBJ2-7, with 9 positions matching TRBD1. V shed 4 bases and J 5 bases; nucleotides not matched to a gene: 4. CDR3 size: 13 residues. The germline V gene encodes CDR1 SGHRS and CDR2 YFSETQ. The CDR3 coding sequence is TGCGCCAGCAGCATGGGACAGGGCCACGAGCAGTACTTC. Translation gives CASSMGQGHEQYF.